This entry lists 31 T cell receptor beta chains sequenced from one sample in a study of cytomegalovirus exposure and HLA in healthy donors (TCRdb year 2017). Library construction relied on the immunoSEQ multiplex PCR assay. A mixture of 60 forward primers for TCR Vbeta segments and 13 reverse primers for TCR Jbeta segments was used in the multiplex PCR. TCRdb carries this immuneACCESS record with in-frame sequences only. Its versions omit some clonotypes, under half of them owing to an unresolved V gene in the studies checked, with the rest unexplained. This sample holds more than 95,000 clones; around 63% were observed only once. The top ten hold approximately 3% of the sample. Sequencing was done on a sample of PBMCs. These receptors came from a man aged 25 to 40 in good health and CMV-seronegative.

The genes are TRBV19 and TRBJ1-1; a possible D gene is TRBD1 (6 bases). Per germline, CDR1 LNHDA and CDR2 SQIVND (reference sequence). V dropped 1 base and J dropped 1 base, with 10 bases sitting between them. The CDR3 is 15 amino acids. The CDR3 sequence: CASSIARGKNTEAFF. CDR3 DNA: TGTGCCAGTAGTATAGCCAGGGGCAAGAACACTGAAGCTTTCTTT.

The sample holds one count of this clone. CDR3 residues: CASSPGGGSDTQYF. In DNA form, the CDR3 reads TGTGCCAGCAGCCCCGGCGGGGGCAGTGATACGCAGTATTTT. The chain uses TRBV6-6 and TRBJ2-3; TRBD2 is a possible D gene (7 bases). The germline gives CDR1 MNHNY, CDR2 SVGAGI (reference sequence). With 6 bases removed from V and 6 bases from J, the gap between germline ends came to 16 bases. The CDR3 is 14 amino acids.

This chain links TRBV7-3 with TRBJ1-2, with a tentative D call TRBD1 (5 bases). The germline V gene has CDR1 SGHTA and CDR2 FQGTGA. The CDR3 spans 15 residues. The V end was cut by 1 base, the J end by 2 bases, with 11 bases between. The chain's CDR3 is CASSLSRAGNYGYTF. CDR3 coding DNA: TGTGCCAGCAGCTTAAGTCGGGCAGGGAACTATGGCTACACCTTC.

This clone was recorded a few times. V usage is TRBV19 and J usage is TRBJ2-7; the match to TRBD1 covers 8 bases. The V gene end was trimmed by 3 bases and the J gene end by 5 bases; junction bases not matched to a gene: 6. The CDR3 has 14 residues. Germline CDR1 and CDR2: LNHDA and SQIVND (reference sequence). CDR3 bases: TGTGCCAGTAGTATTATGACAGGGGACCACGAGCAGTACTTC. As protein: CASSIMTGDHEQYF.

The rearrangement links TRBV7-2 to TRBJ2-5; 13 bases fit TRBD2. J gave up 5 bases and V 5 bases, and 8 bases lay outside the gene matches. CDR1 is SGHTA, CDR2 FQGNSA, per germline. The CDR3 spans 16 residues. CDR3 loop: CASSLGLAGEAETQYF. The CDR3 nucleotides are TGTGCCAGCAGCCTCGGACTAGCGGGAGAGGCGGAGACCCAGTACTTC.

Worth noting for this clone: Compared with germline, one end of the junction differs, possibly owing to a read error. The sample carries other DNA sequences with the same CDR3. V is TRBV7-7 and J is TRBJ2-7; TRBD2 aligns across 7 bases. Germline CDR1 SSHAT, CDR2 FNYEAQ (reference sequence). The CDR3 contains 14 residues. The CDR3 region is CASSPSSGGYEQYF. The CDR3 coding sequence is TGTGCTAGCAGCCCCTCTAGCGGAGGCTACGAGCAGTACTTC.

This chain joins TRBV2 and TRBJ1-1; TRBD1 aligns across 7 bases. J was trimmed by 1 base and V by 10 bases; bases with no gene match: 6. Germline V gives CDR1 SNHLY, CDR2 FYNNEI. CDR3 size: 13 residues. CDR3 amino acids: CATTGVENTEAFF. CDR3 bases: TGTGCCACAACAGGGGTCGAGAACACTGAAGCTTTCTTT.

The J gene is TRBJ1-2, the V gene TRBV7-2; the match to TRBD1 covers 10 bases. Trimming took 1 base from V and 4 from J; bases not matched to a gene: 9. This CDR3 spans 17 amino acids. Germline V CDR1 and CDR2: SGHTA, FQGNSA. CDR3 sequence reads: CASSLVETDRGSYGYTF. The CDR3 nucleotides are TGTGCCAGCAGCTTAGTGGAGACGGACAGGGGGTCCTATGGCTACACCTTC.

The J gene is TRBJ1-2, the V gene TRBV6-5; 7 bases line up with TRBD1. J lost 4 bases, V lost 0 bases, and 5 bases had no gene match. Germline V lookup: CDR1 MNHEY, CDR2 SVGAGI. The CDR3 loop spans 15 amino acids. DNA of the CDR3: TGTGCCAGCAGTTACTCGGAGGGGGCGGGCTATGGCTACACCTTC. Protein: CASSYSEGAGYGYTF.

The rearrangement joins TRBV18 to TRBJ2-7; 11 bases fit TRBD2. J was trimmed by 0 bases and V by 6 bases; bases with no gene match: 4. Germline CDR1 KGHSH, CDR2 LQKENI. CDR3 length: 15 amino acids. CDR3 nucleotides: TGTGCCAGCTCCACCGGACTAGCGGGCTCCTACGAGCAGTACTTC. It codes for CASSTGLAGSYEQYF.

This clone was counted a few times. The chain is built from TRBV10-3 and TRBJ2-3; tentative D call: TRBD2 (5 bases). Per the germline V gene, CDR1 is ENHRY and CDR2 is SYGVKD. Trimming left V 7 bases short and J 2 bases short, with 10 bases between. The CDR3 consists of 13 residues. The CDR3 DNA reads as TGTGCCATCACCCGGACTTACACAGATACGCAGTATTTT. This encodes CAITRTYTDTQYF.

The chain uses TRBV7-9 and TRBJ2-7; TRBD1 matches at 7 bases. Germline V gene data show CDR1 as SEHNR and CDR2 as FQNEAQ (reference sequence). There are 15 residues in the CDR3. V shed 1 base, J shed 4 bases, and the junction held 7 bases outside the gene matches. This chain's CDR3 is CASSLGQGKLYEQYF. In DNA, the CDR3 is TGTGCCAGCAGCTTAGGACAGGGAAAGTTGTACGAGCAGTACTTC.

This chain connects TRBV12-5 to TRBJ2-5; 8 bases align to TRBD1. Germline CDR1 LGHNT, CDR2 FRNRAP. The J segment lost 1 base and the V segment lost 7 bases, leaving 5 bases of the junction unmatched. This CDR3 spans 14 amino acids. The CDR3 DNA is TGTGCTAGTGTCCAAACAGGGGGCCAAGAGACCCAGTACTTC. This encodes CASVQTGGQETQYF.

This clone was counted only a few times. V usage is TRBV14 and J usage is TRBJ2-3; 7 bases line up with TRBD2. The CDR3 loop spans 16 amino acids. The V and J ends lost 4 bases and 0 bases, in that order; junction bases with no gene match: 7. Germline-derived CDR1 and CDR2 are SGHDN and FVKESK. CDR3 loop: CASSPPREVSTDTQYF. In DNA, the CDR3 is TGTGCCAGCAGCCCACCCCGGGAGGTGAGCACAGATACGCAGTATTTT.

The table lists this clone with a few counts. The chain carries TRBV7-9 and TRBJ2-3, with 8 bases fitting TRBD2. V trimming: 6 bases; J trimming: 3 bases; junction bases outside the gene matches: 8. CDR3 length equals 15 residues. Germline V CDR1 and CDR2: SEHNR, FQNEAQ (reference sequence). The CDR3: CASRRAGDGTDTQYF. In DNA form, the CDR3 reads TGTGCCAGCAGACGAGCGGGAGATGGGACAGATACGCAGTATTTT.

This clone was picked up a small number of times. The chain links TRBV7-9 to TRBJ2-1; TRBD2 aligns across 10 bases. Germline CDR1 is SEHNR and CDR2 is FQNEAQ (reference sequence). Trimming cost V 4 bases and J 3 bases; bases outside gene matches: 3. The CDR3 is 15 residues long. CDR3 DNA sequence: TGTGCCAGCAGCTACACTAGCGGGAACTACAATGAGCAGTTCTTC. This gives the protein CASSYTSGNYNEQFF.

Only a few counts were recorded for this clone. The chain carries TRBV28 and TRBJ1-5, with D unclear. Germline loops: CDR1 MDHEN, CDR2 SYDVKM. The V end was cut by 5 bases, the J end by 4 bases, with 9 bases between. The length of the CDR3 is 13 residues. The CDR3 reads CASSLDGNQPQHF. In DNA form, the CDR3 reads TGTGCCAGCAGTCTAGACGGGAATCAGCCCCAGCATTTT.

This clone was seen more than once but under ten times. The chain carries TRBV6-6 and TRBJ1-1; no clear D. Germline V gene sequence: CDR1 MNHNY, CDR2 SVGAGI (reference sequence). Trimming pared 6 bases from V and 1 base from J, leaving 12 bases between. This CDR3 is 14 amino acids long. CDR3 amino acids: CASRNSLKNTEAFF. CDR3 nucleotide sequence: TGTGCCAGCAGAAACAGCCTCAAGAACACTGAAGCTTTCTTT.

The rearrangement links TRBV19 to TRBJ1-5; 9 nucleotides agree with TRBD1. Unmatched junction bases numbered 3, after V lost 5 bases and J lost 1 base. Germline V lookup: CDR1 LNHDA, CDR2 SQIVND (reference sequence). There are 15 residues in the CDR3. CDR3 amino acids: CASSVDRGSNQPQHF. The CDR3 region has the DNA TGTGCCAGTAGTGTGGACAGGGGCAGCAATCAGCCCCAGCATTTT.

The chain links TRBV5-1 to TRBJ2-1; D uncertain. Germline V gene sequence: CDR1 SGHRS, CDR2 YFSETQ. There are 14 residues in the CDR3. Trimming removed 0 bases from V and 8 bases from J, with 12 bases in between. The DNA of the CDR3 is TGCGCCAGCAGCTTGGGAACCAACCGGGATGAGCAGTTCTTC. Translating it yields CASSLGTNRDEQFF. The whole variable domain, remainder taken from reference TRBV5-1 and TRBJ2-1, is KAGVTQTPRYLIKTRGQQVTLSCSPISGHRSVSWYQQTPGQGLQFLFEYFSETQRNKGNFPGRFSGRQFSNSRSEMNVSTLELGDSALYLCASSLGTNRDEQFFGPGTRLTVL.

V is TRBV6-5 and J is TRBJ2-1; 9 nucleotides align to TRBD1. Germline V gives CDR1 MNHEY, CDR2 SVGAGI. This CDR3 contains 15 residues. Trimming at V came to 4 bases and at J to 5 bases, leaving 6 bases not matched to a gene. CDR3 loop: CASSSQGTGNNEQFF. Written as DNA, the CDR3 is TGTGCCAGCAGTTCACAGGGGACAGGGAACAATGAGCAGTTCTTC.

This rearrangement joins TRBV9 to TRBJ1-3, with 9 bases lining up with TRBD1. In germline, CDR1 is SGDLS, CDR2 YYNGEE. This CDR3 spans 14 amino acids. J gave up 10 bases and V 0 bases, and 5 bases lay outside the gene matches. The CDR3, as DNA: TGTGCCAGCAGCGTAGAGGGACAGGGTCCGACCATATATTTT. It encodes CASSVEGQGPTIYF.

The gene calls are TRBV5-6 and TRBJ2-7; D possibly corresponds to TRBD2 (6 bases). V lost 4 bases, J lost 2 bases, and 16 bases lay in between. The CDR3 is made up of 15 amino acids. Germline CDR1 and CDR2: SGHDT and YYEEEE. The CDR3 bases are TGTGCCAGCAGCGCGCAGACGGGAGTTCCCTACGAGCAGTACTTC. It translates to CASSAQTGVPYEQYF.

The chain carries TRBV5-6 and TRBJ1-2; D is possibly TRBD1 (6 bases). CDR1 is SGHDT and CDR2 is YYEEEE in the germline V gene. The CDR3 spans 15 residues. Trimming removed 3 bases from V and 4 bases from J, with 16 bases in between. In DNA form, the CDR3 reads TGTGCCAGCAGCTCCGACTTAACAGGGCGCTATGGCTACACCTTC. Protein sequence: CASSSDLTGRYGYTF.

The chain employs TRBV10-3 and TRBJ2-1; D perhaps matches TRBD2 (5 bases). The CDR3 has 13 amino acids. From germline, CDR1 is ENHRY and CDR2 SYGVKD. The CDR3 sequence: CATGGSYYNEQFF. In nucleotides, the CDR3 is TGTGCGACGGGTGGGAGCTATTACAATGAGCAGTTCTTC.

The genes are TRBV12-5 and TRBJ1-6, with 7 positions matching TRBD1. The J segment lost 9 bases and the V segment lost 1 base, leaving 6 bases of the junction unmatched. This CDR3 comprises 15 residues. Germline V gene lookup returns CDR1 LGHNT and CDR2 FRNRAP. The CDR3 DNA reads as TGTGCTAGTGGTTTGGCACAGGGGTTCTTTTCACCCCTCCACTTT. Amino acid sequence: CASGLAQGFFSPLHF.

This clone turned up a few times. The V and J genes are TRBV30 and TRBJ2-3, with D possibly matching TRBD1 (6 bases). Germline V gene lookup returns CDR1 GTSNPN and CDR2 SVGIG (reference sequence). The length of the CDR3 is 17 residues. V lost 2 bases and J 3 bases, leaving 21 bases between the germline ends. The CDR3 is CAWSRNRDIGRTDTQYF. In nucleotides, the CDR3 is TGTGCCTGGAGTCGGAACCGGGACATAGGTCGTACAGATACGCAGTATTTT.

The chain is built from TRBV5-6 and TRBJ2-3; 7 positions match TRBD2. Germline V gene data show CDR1 as SGHDT and CDR2 as YYEEEE. The CDR3 is 15 residues long. After removal of 0 bases from V and 1 base from J, the junction contained 2 bases not matched to a gene. The DNA for the CDR3 is TGTGCCAGCAGCTTGGATGCGGGAGGCACAGATACGCAGTATTTT. Amino acids: CASSLDAGGTDTQYF.

The gene calls are TRBV7-9 and TRBJ1-1; 8 bases map to TRBD1. The ends lost 5 bases at V and 4 bases at J; junction bases unmatched: 6. The CDR3 is made up of 14 amino acids. Germline V gene data show CDR1 as SEHNR and CDR2 as FQNEAQ (reference sequence). The CDR3 nucleotides are TGTGCCAGCAGCCCGGAGACAGGGGTCACTGAAGCTTTCTTT. This translates into CASSPETGVTEAFF.

The rearrangement links TRBV9 to TRBJ2-1; 8 bases are a match to TRBD2. Germline-derived CDR1 and CDR2 are SGDLS and YYNGEE. After removal of 1 base from V and 5 bases from J, the junction contained 8 bases not matched to a gene. The CDR3 is 16 residues long. The CDR3 DNA follows: TGTGCCAGCAGCGTACTAGGGACTAGTAAAAACAATGAGCAGTTCTTC. Translated: CASSVLGTSKNNEQFF.

This rearrangement joins TRBV6-5 to TRBJ2-3; TRBD2 is a possible D gene (6 bases). The CDR3 length is 16 residues. V lost 2 bases to trimming and J lost 1 base, with 13 bases between them. Germline CDR1 MNHEY, CDR2 SVGAGI. The CDR3 loop reads CASSYVAASGTDTQYF. CDR3 in DNA: TGTGCCAGCAGTTACGTAGCGGCCTCCGGCACAGATACGCAGTATTTT.